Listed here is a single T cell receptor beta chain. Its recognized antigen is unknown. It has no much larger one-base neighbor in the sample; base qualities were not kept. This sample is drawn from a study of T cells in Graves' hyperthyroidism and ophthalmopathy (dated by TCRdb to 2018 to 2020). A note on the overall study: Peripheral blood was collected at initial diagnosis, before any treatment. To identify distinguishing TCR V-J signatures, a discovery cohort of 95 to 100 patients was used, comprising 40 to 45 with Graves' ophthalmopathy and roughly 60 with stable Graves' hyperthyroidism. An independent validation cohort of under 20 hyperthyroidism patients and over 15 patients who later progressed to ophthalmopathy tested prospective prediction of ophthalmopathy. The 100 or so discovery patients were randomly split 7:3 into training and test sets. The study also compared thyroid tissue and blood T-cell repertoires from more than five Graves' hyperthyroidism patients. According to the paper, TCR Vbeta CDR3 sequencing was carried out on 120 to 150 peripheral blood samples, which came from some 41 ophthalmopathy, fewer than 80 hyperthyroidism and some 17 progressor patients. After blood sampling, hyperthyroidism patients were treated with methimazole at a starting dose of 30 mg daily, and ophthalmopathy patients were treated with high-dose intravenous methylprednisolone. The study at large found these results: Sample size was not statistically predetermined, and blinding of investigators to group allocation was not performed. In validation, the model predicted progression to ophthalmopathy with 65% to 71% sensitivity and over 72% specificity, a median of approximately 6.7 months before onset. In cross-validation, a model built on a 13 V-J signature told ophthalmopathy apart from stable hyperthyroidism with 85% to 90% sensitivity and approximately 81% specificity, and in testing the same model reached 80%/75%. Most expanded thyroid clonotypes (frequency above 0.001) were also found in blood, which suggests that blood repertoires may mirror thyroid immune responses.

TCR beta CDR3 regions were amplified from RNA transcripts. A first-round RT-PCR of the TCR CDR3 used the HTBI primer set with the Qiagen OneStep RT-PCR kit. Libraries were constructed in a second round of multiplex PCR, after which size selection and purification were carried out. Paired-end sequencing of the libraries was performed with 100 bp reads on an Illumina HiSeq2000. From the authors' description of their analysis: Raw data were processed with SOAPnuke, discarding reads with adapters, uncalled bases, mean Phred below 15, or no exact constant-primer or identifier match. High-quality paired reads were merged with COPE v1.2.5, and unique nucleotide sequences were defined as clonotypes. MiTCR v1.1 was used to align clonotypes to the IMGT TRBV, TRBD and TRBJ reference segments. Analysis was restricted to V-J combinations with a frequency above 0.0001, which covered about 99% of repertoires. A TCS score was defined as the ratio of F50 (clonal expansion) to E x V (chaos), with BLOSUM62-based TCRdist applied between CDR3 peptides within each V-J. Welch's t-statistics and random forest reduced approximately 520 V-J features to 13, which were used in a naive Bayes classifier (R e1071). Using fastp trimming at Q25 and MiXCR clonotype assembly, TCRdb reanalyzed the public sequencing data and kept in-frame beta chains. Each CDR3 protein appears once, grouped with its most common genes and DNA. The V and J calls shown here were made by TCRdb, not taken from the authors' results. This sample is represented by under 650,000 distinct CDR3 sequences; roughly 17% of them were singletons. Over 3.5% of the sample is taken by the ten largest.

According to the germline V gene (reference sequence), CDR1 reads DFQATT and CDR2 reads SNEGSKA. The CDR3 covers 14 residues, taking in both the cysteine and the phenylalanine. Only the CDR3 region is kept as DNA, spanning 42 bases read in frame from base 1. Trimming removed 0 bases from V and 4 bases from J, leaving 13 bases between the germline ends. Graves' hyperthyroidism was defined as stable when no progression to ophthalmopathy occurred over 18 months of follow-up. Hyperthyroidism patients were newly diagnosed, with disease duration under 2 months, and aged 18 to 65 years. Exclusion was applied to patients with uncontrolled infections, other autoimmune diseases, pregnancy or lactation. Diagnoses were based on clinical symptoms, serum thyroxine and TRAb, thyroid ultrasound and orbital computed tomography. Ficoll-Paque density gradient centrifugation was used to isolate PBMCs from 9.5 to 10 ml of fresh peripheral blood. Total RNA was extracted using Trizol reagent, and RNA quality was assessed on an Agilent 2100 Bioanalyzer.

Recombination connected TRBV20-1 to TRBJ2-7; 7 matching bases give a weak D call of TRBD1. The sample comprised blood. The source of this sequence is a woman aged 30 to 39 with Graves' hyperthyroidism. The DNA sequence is TGCAGTGCTAGAGATCACAGGGGACTTTACGAGCAGTACTTC. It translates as CSARDHRGLYEQYF.